This T cell receptor beta chain came from a study of T cells in Graves' hyperthyroidism and ophthalmopathy. Amplification of TCR beta CDR3 regions was performed using RNA transcripts as template. Initially, a first-round RT-PCR of the TCR CDR3 employed the HTBI primer set. TCRdb processed the multiplex PCR reads anew with MiXCR; each CDR3 protein has one entry. Here the sample spans 500,000 to 600,000 distinct CDR3 sequences, 35% to 55% being singletons. Regarding the study as a whole: Blood also showed most of the thyroid clonotypes that were expanded above 0.001.

This clonotype was counted only a few times. The antigen remains unidentified. V was trimmed by 4 bases and J by 2 bases, leaving 15 bases between them. The CDR3 is 15 residues long. Germline CDR1 is SEHNR and CDR2 is FQNEAQ (reference sequence). Any patient presenting with uncontrolled infection, other autoimmune disease, pregnancy or lactation was left out. The receptor comes from a young woman with Graves' hyperthyroidism. Material for sequencing was peripheral blood or thyroid tissue (not recorded which). The chain couples TRBV7-9 to TRBJ2-7; weak D call: TRBD1 (5 bases). CDR3 DNA: TGTGCCAGCAGCTACTTACAGGAGTCGGCCTACGAGCAGTACTTC. Protein product: CASSYLQESAYEQYF.